This T cell receptor beta chain is from a study of cytomegalovirus exposure and HLA in healthy donors. Assay used: immunoSEQ multiplex PCR; TCRdb lists only in-frame clones, some missing. This table holds 160,000 or so clones, roughly nine tenths found once. General study results and limits: Most TCR sequences were uncommon, yet certain public TCRs appeared in many donors. Under in vitro conditions, a few CMV-associated chains were confirmed as specific for CMV antigens. Clusters of TCRs from the first cohort tended to co-occur in the 120 or so validation repertoires (as a later analysis found).

Germline loops: CDR1 GTSNPN, CDR2 SVGIG (reference sequence). V was cut by 2 bases and J by 0 bases, with 7 bases left in between. This CDR3 is 13 amino acids long. Of note for this clone: Its target is unknown.

The gene calls are TRBV30 and TRBJ1-1; D is undetermined. The receptor's source is a man between 18 and 35 years old in good health and CMV-seropositive. The material sequenced was PBMCs. CDR3 residues: CAWSLGLNTEAFF. CDR3 in DNA: TGTGCCTGGAGTCTGGGCTTGAACACTGAAGCTTTCTTT.